A selection of T cell receptor beta chains follows, all from one sample in a study of cytomegalovirus exposure and HLA in healthy donors. This table comes from immunoSEQ multiplex PCR, and its TCRdb copy is limited to in-frame clones, with some not included. This listing includes 38,000 or so clones. The sample was PBMCs. The source is a middle-aged man in good health and CMV-seropositive. Each CDR3 is given with its conserved first and last residue. Fields, in order: J gene, V gene, D gene, CDR3 protein, CDR3 DNA. A D gene is named only where the DNA matches it firmly.

>TRBJ1-3|TRBV11-2|-
CASSLGPSPGNTIYF
TGTGCCAGCAGCTTAGGCCCTAGTCCGGGAAACACCATATATTTT
>TRBJ2-3|TRBV11-2|-
CASSFSDGGDTQYF
TGTGCCAGCAGCTTCTCCGATGGAGGAGATACGCAGTATTTT
>TRBJ2-2|TRBV18|TRBD1
CASSRQGDTGELFF
TGTGCCAGCTCGCGACAGGGGGACACCGGGGAGCTGTTTTTT
>TRBJ2-7|TRBV7-9|TRBD1
CASSLGPGQGPYEQYF
TGTGCCAGCAGCTTAGGTCCGGGACAGGGACCCTACGAGCAGTACTTC
>TRBJ2-1|TRBV11-2|TRBD1
CASSYGYRDRVFNEQFF
TGTGCCAGCAGCTACGGGTATCGGGACAGGGTTTTCAATGAGCAGTTCTTC
>TRBJ1-2|TRBV10-3|TRBD1
CAISESPTGGGYTF
TGTGCCATCAGTGAGTCTCCGACAGGGGGTGGCTACACCTTC
>TRBJ2-2|TRBV18|-
CASSVQKQGGLTGELFF
TGTGCCAGCTCAGTTCAAAAGCAGGGAGGATTGACCGGGGAGCTGTTTTTT
>TRBJ2-7|TRBV6-1|TRBD1
CAGGRGPYEQYF
TGTGCCGGGGGTAGGGGGCCCTACGAGCAGTACTTC
>TRBJ2-7|TRBV27|TRBD1
CAIRTGTEGYEQYF
TGTGCCATCCGGACCGGGACAGAAGGCTACGAGCAGTACTTC
>TRBJ1-2|TRBV29-1|-
CSVEALADGYTF
TGCAGCGTTGAGGCTCTGGCCGATGGCTACACCTTC
>TRBJ2-7|TRBV18|-
CASSTGGSYEQYF
TGTGCCAGCTCAACCGGGGGCTCCTACGAGCAGTACTTC
>TRBJ2-2|TRBV7-9|-
CASSLDSTNTGELFF
TGTGCCAGCAGCCTAGACAGTACGAACACCGGGGAGCTGTTTTTT
>TRBJ1-4|TRBV4-1|-
CASSQEGRGEKLFF
TGCGCCAGCAGCCAAGAAGGGCGAGGGGAAAAACTGTTTTTT
>TRBJ2-7|TRBV27|-
CASSTSPGSSYEQYF
TGTGCCAGCAGCACCTCCCCAGGAAGCTCCTACGAGCAGTACTTC
>TRBJ1-4|TRBV18|TRBD1
CASSTGALGEKLFF
TGTGCCAGCTCTACAGGGGCGCTGGGTGAAAAACTGTTTTTT
>TRBJ1-6|TRBV4-3|TRBD1
CASSQEGQGAGSPLHF
TGCGCCAGCAGCCAAGAGGGACAGGGGGCAGGTTCACCCCTCCACTTT
>TRBJ2-1|TRBV5-1|TRBD2
CASTTSGVSYNEQFF
TGCGCCAGCACAACTAGCGGGGTTTCCTACAATGAGCAGTTCTTC
>TRBJ1-3|TRBV11-2|-
CASSLYRGLGGTGNTIYF
TGTGCCAGCAGCTTATACCGAGGGTTGGGAGGGACTGGAAACACCATATATTTT
>TRBJ2-1|TRBV2|-
CASSPRWPHNEQFF
TGTGCCAGCAGCCCCAGATGGCCTCACAATGAGCAGTTCTTC
>TRBJ1-2|TRBV7-9|TRBD1
CASRDDREDNYGYTF
TGTGCCAGCAGGGATGACAGGGAAGATAACTATGGCTACACCTTC
>TRBJ1-2|TRBV5-6|TRBD1
CASSDRATFYGYTF
TGTGCCAGCAGCGACAGGGCTACTTTCTATGGCTACACCTTC
>TRBJ2-1|TRBV9|TRBD2
CASSPLPLSGRASGEQFF
TGTGCCAGCAGCCCCCTCCCCTTGAGCGGGAGGGCTTCAGGAGAGCAGTTCTTC
>TRBJ2-7|TRBV15|-
CATSREGQGGSEQYF
TGTGCCACCAGCAGAGAGGGCCAGGGGGGATCCGAGCAGTACTTC
>TRBJ2-7|TRBV19|-
CASSRVPGNEQYF
TGTGCCAGTAGTAGGGTTCCAGGGAACGAGCAGTACTTC
>TRBJ2-5|TRBV2|TRBD2
CASKGGYQETQYF
TGTGCCAGCAAGGGAGGGTACCAAGAGACCCAGTACTTC
>TRBJ2-3|TRBV6-6|TRBD2
CASSASGSGDTQYF
TGTGCCAGCAGCGCTAGCGGGAGTGGAGATACGCAGTATTTT
>TRBJ2-3|TRBV18|TRBD2
CASAVLTSGGKDTQYF
TGTGCCAGCGCAGTCCTGACTAGCGGAGGGAAAGATACGCAGTATTTT
>TRBJ1-2|TRBV9|-
CASSAGGFGYTF
TGTGCCAGCAGCGCCGGGGGTTTTGGCTACACCTTC
>TRBJ2-7|TRBV4-1|-
CASSQAYEQYF
TGCGCCAGCAGCCAAGCGTACGAGCAGTACTTC
>TRBJ2-1|TRBV7-3|-
CASSFQRDRYEQFF
TGTGCCAGCAGCTTCCAGCGCGATCGGTATGAGCAGTTCTTC
>TRBJ2-7|TRBV27|-
CASSPSGILSEQYF
TGTGCCAGCAGCCCCTCAGGGATCCTCTCCGAGCAGTACTTC
>TRBJ2-1|TRBV19|-
CASSIGRGGGRGPYNEQFF
TGTGCCAGTAGTATAGGGCGCGGAGGGGGGAGGGGCCCTTACAATGAGCAGTTCTTC